Each of the 13 T cell receptor beta chains below was sequenced from the same sample in a study of shared clonotypes between healthy human individuals. Data came from immunoSEQ multiplex PCR; TCRdb stores just in-frame clones and leaves some out. The sample carries roughly 2.4 million clones, approximately 94% recorded once. Specimen: naive CD4+ T cells sorted from blood. Subset described: CD45RA+ positively selected. Source of these receptors: a man younger than 30 in good health.

This chain links TRBV6-1 with TRBJ2-5, with 11 bases matching TRBD2. Germline lookup yields CDR1 MNHNS and CDR2 SASEGT. There are 16 residues in the CDR3. V lost 4 bases to trimming and J lost 5 bases; unmatched junction nucleotides: 9. CDR3 coding DNA: TGTGCCAGCAGTGCCCCTCCTAGCGGGAGGAGGGAGACCCAGTACTTC. Its protein is CASSAPPSGRRETQYF.

J is TRBJ2-2 and V is TRBV5-4; no definite D call. V gave up 7 bases and J gave up 0 bases, with 13 bases separating them. CDR1 and CDR2 from the germline V gene are SGHNT and YYREEE (reference sequence). The CDR3 is made up of 15 amino acids. CDR3 in DNA: TGTGCCAGCCAGGACGTAGGTCCGAACACCGGGGAGCTGTTTTTT. This gives the protein CASQDVGPNTGELFF.

This clone is a singleton in its sample. This chain uses TRBV19 with TRBJ1-1; D call uncertain. This CDR3 region has 14 residues. The germline CDR1 and CDR2 sequences are LNHDA and SQIVND (reference sequence). V lost 3 bases and J 1 base, leaving 9 bases between the germline ends. CDR3 residues: CASSIQHGNTEAFF. Here the CDR3 DNA reads TGTGCCAGTAGTATCCAACACGGGAACACTGAAGCTTTCTTT.

This chain links TRBV28 with TRBJ1-4; 11 bases line up with TRBD1. V was pared by 4 bases and J by 0 bases, with 4 bases of the junction left unmatched. The CDR3 sequence is 17 residues long. Germline lookup yields CDR1 MDHEN and CDR2 SYDVKM. Written as DNA, the CDR3 is TGTGCCAGCAGTTCCCCGGGACAGGGGGCAACTAATGAAAAACTGTTTTTT. It translates to CASSSPGQGATNEKLFF. Complete variable domain (other parts from reference TRBV28 and TRBJ1-4): DVKVTQSSRYLVKRTGEKVFLECVQDMDHENMFWYRQDPGLGLRLIYFSYDVKMKEKGDIPEGYSVSREKKERFSLILESASTNQTSMYLCASSSPGQGATNEKLFFGSGTQLSVL.

This clone was seen a few times. J is TRBJ1-6 and V is TRBV5-1; a possible D gene is TRBD1 (5 bases). V was pared by 3 bases and J by 8 bases, with 12 bases between. CDR1 is SGHRS, CDR2 YFSETQ, per germline. The CDR3 is made up of 14 amino acids. DNA for the CDR3: TGCGCCAGCAGCTCCGGGACCCGGGATTCACCCCTCCACTTT. Protein sequence: CASSSGTRDSPLHF.

The V call is TRBV6-1, the J call TRBJ2-4, with D tentatively TRBD1 (5 bases). The CDR3 consists of 12 residues. The V gene lost 6 bases and the J gene lost 5 bases, with 8 bases spanning the gap. Germline V CDR1 and CDR2: MNHNS, SASEGT. CDR3 region: CASRGPENIQYF. In DNA, the CDR3 is TGTGCCAGCAGGGGGCCAGAAAACATTCAGTACTTC.

The chain links TRBV23-1 to TRBJ2-2; TRBD1 matches at 7 bases. Being an ORF, TRBV23-1 has a function that is uncertain. The CDR3 length is 14 residues. Trimming removed 4 bases from V and 4 bases from J; junction bases left unmatched: 3. Here the CDR3 DNA reads TGCGCCAGCAGTCCTAGACAGGGCACCGGGGAGCTGTTTTTT. Encoded protein: CASSPRQGTGELFF.

To note about this clone: This specimen includes other DNA sequences encoding the same CDR3. The CDR3 protein is CASSRQGTETQYF. The CDR3 DNA reads as TGCGCCAGTTCTCGACAGGGGACGGAGACCCAGTACTTC. V is TRBV5-1 and J is TRBJ2-5; 8 bases agree with TRBD1. V shed 8 bases and J 5 bases; nucleotides not matched to a gene: 8. Germline V gene data show CDR1 as SGHRS and CDR2 as YFSETQ. This CDR3 has 13 amino acids.

J is TRBJ2-5 and V is TRBV30; perhaps D is TRBD1 or TRBD2 (5 bases each). CDR1 and CDR2 (germline): GTSNPN, SVGIG (reference sequence). There are 15 residues in the CDR3. With 3 bases removed from V and 4 bases from J, the gap between germline ends came to 18 bases. This CDR3 is CAWRPSGRLGETQYF. The CDR3 region has the DNA TGTGCCTGGAGGCCCTCAGGGAGATTGGGAGAGACCCAGTACTTC.

The V and J genes are TRBV5-6 and TRBJ2-7, with TRBD2 identical over 7 bases. The length of the CDR3 is 15 residues. The junction had 10 bases not matched to a gene; V was cut back by 2 bases and J by 5 bases. From germline, CDR1 is SGHDT and CDR2 YYEEEE. CDR3 in amino acids: CASSFVGGYGNEQYF. The CDR3 DNA is TGTGCCAGCAGCTTCGTGGGAGGGTATGGGAACGAGCAGTACTTC.

This clone was seen only a few times. The chain couples TRBV5-1 to TRBJ2-2; no clear D gene. The CDR3 is 16 amino acids. V was trimmed by 1 base and J by 4 bases, leaving 14 bases between them. Per germline, CDR1 SGHRS and CDR2 YFSETQ. CDR3 sequence: CASSLTETSSTGELFF. In DNA form, the CDR3 reads TGCGCCAGCAGCTTGACCGAAACCTCGAGCACCGGGGAGCTGTTTTTT.

This chain connects TRBV18 to TRBJ1-3, with D unclear. The V and J ends lost 5 bases and 4 bases respectively, with 12 bases between them. Per the germline V gene, CDR1 is KGHSH and CDR2 is LQKENI. The CDR3 consists of 14 residues. The CDR3 protein is CASSKDSGGNTIYF. Here the CDR3 DNA reads TGTGCCAGCTCAAAGGATAGCGGCGGAAACACCATATATTTT.

The CDR3 sequence: CASSRGAAGQGYGYTF. Written as DNA, the CDR3 is TGTGCCAGCAGTCGCGGCGCTGCAGGACAGGGCTATGGCTACACCTTC. The chain has TRBV6-6 and TRBJ1-2, with 8 bases identical to TRBD1. The CDR3 consists of 16 residues. The junction had 12 bases not matched to a gene; V was cut back by 5 bases and J by 4 bases. The germline V gene encodes CDR1 MNHNY and CDR2 SVGAGI (reference sequence).